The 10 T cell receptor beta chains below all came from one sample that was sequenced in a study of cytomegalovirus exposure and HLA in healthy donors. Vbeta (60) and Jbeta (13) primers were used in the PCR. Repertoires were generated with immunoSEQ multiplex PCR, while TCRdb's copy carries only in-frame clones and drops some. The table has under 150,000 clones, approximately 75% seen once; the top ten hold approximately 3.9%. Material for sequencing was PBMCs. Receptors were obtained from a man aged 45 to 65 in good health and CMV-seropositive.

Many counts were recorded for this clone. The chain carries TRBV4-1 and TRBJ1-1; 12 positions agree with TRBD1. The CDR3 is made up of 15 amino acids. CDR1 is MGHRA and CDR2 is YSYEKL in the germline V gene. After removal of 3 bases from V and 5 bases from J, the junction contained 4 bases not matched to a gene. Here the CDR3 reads CASSQGQGAWTEAFF. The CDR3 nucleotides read TGCGCCAGCAGCCAGGGACAGGGGGCTTGGACTGAAGCTTTCTTT.

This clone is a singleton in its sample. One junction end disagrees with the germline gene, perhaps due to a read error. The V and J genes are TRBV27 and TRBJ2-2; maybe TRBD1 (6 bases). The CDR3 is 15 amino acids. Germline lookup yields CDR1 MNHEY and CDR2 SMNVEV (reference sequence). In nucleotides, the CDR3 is TGTGCCAGCAGTTTAGCAGGGGCGGGCACCGGGGAGCTGTCTTTT. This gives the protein CASSLAGAGTGELSF.

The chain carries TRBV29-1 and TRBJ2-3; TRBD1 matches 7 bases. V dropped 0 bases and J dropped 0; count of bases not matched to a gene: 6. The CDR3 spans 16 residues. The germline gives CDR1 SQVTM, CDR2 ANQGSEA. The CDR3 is CSVEDRLGQSTDTQYF. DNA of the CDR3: TGCAGCGTTGAAGATAGGTTGGGACAGAGCACAGATACGCAGTATTTT.

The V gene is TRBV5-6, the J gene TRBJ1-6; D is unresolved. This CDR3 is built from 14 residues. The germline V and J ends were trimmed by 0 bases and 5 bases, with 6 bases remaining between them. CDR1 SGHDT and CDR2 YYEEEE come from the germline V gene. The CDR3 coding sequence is TGTGCCAGCAGCTTGGGACATAATAATTCACCCCTCCACTTT. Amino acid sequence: CASSLGHNNSPLHF.

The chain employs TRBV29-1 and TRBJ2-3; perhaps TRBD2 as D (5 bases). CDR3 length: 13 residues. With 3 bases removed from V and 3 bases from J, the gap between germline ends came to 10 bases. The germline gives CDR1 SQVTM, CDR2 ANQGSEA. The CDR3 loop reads CSVDVGATDTQYF. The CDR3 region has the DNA TGCAGCGTTGATGTGGGAGCAACAGATACGCAGTATTTT.

The CDR3 coding sequence is TGTGCCAGCAGCTCCCCCGGGGGGGGGCGCGGTGAAAAACTGTTTTTT. Its translation: CASSSPGGGRGEKLFF. The chain joins TRBV7-9 to TRBJ1-4; D perhaps matches TRBD1 (6 bases). Germline V gene data show CDR1 as SEHNR and CDR2 as FQNEAQ (reference sequence). Between the trimmed V and J ends, which lost 4 bases and 7 bases, there was a span of 19 bases. This CDR3 has 16 amino acids.

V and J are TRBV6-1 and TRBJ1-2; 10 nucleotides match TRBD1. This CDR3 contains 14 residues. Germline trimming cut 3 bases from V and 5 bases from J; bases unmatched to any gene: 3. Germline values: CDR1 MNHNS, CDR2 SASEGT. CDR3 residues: CASSDGQGGYGYTF. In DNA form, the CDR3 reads TGTGCCAGCAGTGACGGACAGGGGGGTTATGGCTACACCTTC.

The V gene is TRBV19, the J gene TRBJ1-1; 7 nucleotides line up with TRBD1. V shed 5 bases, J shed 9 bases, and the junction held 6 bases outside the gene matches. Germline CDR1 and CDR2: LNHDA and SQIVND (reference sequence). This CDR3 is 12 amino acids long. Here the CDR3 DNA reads TGTGCCAGTAGTCCAACGACAGGGAAAGCTTTCTTT. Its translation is CASSPTTGKAFF.

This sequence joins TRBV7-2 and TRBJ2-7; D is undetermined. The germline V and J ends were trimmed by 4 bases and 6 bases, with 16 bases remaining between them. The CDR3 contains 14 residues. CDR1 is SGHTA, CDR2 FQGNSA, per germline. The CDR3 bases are TGTGCCAGCAGCTACCTGCGGAGCCGTCCCGAGCAGTACTTC. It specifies CASSYLRSRPEQYF.

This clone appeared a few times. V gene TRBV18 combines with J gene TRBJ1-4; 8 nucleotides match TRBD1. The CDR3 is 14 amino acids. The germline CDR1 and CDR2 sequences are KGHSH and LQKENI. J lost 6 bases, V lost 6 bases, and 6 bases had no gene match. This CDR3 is CASSRTGKDEKLFF. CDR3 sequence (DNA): TGTGCCAGCTCGAGGACAGGGAAAGATGAAAAACTGTTTTTT.